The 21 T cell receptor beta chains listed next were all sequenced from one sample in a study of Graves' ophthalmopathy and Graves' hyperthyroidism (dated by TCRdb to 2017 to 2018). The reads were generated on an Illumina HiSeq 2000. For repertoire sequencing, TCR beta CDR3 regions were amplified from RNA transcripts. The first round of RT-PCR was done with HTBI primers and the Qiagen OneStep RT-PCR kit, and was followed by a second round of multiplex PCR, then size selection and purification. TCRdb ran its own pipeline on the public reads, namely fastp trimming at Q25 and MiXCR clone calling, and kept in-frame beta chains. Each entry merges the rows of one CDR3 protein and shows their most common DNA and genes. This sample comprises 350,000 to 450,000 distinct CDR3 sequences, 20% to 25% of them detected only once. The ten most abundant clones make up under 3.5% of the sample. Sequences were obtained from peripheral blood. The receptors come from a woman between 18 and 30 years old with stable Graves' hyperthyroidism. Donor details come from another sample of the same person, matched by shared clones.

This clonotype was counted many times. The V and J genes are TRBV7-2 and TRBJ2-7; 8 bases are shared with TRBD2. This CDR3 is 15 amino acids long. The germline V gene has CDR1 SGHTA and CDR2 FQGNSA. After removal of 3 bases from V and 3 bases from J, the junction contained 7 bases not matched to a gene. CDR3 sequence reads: CASSFGSSGVYEQYF. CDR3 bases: TGTGCCAGCAGCTTCGGGAGTAGCGGGGTCTACGAGCAGTACTTC.

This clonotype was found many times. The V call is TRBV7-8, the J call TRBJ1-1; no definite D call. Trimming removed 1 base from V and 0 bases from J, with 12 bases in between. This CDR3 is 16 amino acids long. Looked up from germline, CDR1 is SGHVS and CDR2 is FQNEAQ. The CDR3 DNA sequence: TGTGCCAGCAGCTTAGAGCAGCCGACGATGAACACTGAAGCTTTCTTT. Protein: CASSLEQPTMNTEAFF.

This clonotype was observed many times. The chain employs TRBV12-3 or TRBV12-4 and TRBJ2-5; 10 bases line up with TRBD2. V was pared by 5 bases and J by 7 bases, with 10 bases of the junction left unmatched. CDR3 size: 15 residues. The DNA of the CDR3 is TGTGCCAGCAGTCCAAGCGGGGGGGCCGGTGGGACCCAGTACTTC. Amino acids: CASSPSGGAGGTQYF.

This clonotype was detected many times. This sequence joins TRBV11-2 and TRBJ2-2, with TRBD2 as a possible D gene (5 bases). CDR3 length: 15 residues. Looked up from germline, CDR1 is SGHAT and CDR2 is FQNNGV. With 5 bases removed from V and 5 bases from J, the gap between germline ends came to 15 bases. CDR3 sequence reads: CASSQLAPGTGELFF. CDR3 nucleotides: TGTGCCAGCAGCCAGCTAGCCCCTGGGACCGGGGAGCTGTTTTTT.

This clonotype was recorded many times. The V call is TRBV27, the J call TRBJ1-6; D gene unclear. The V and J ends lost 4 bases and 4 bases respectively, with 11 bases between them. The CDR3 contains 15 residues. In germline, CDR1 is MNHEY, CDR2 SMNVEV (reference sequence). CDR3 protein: CASSSRSGYNSPLHF. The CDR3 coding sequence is TGTGCCAGCAGTTCGCGATCGGGGTATAATTCACCCCTCCACTTT.

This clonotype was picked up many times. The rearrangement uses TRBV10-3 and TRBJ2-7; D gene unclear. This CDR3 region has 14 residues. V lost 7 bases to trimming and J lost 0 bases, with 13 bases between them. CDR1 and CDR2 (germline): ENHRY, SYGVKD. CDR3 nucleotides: TGTGCCATCAACGCGGACGGGTCCTCCTACGAGCAGTACTTC. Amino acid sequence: CAINADGSSYEQYF.

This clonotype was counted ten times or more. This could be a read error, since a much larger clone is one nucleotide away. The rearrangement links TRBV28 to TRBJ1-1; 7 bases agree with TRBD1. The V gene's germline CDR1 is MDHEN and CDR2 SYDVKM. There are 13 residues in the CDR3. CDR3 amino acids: CASSISRTGVASF. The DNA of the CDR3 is TGTGCCAGCAGTATCTCTCGGACAGGAGTAGCTTCCTTT.

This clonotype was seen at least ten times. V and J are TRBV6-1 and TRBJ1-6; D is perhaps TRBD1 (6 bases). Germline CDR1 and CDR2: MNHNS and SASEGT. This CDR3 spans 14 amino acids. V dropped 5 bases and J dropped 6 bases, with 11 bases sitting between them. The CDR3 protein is CASSPGASNSPLHF. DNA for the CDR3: TGTGCCAGCAGTCCGGGGGCTAGTAATTCACCCCTCCACTTT.

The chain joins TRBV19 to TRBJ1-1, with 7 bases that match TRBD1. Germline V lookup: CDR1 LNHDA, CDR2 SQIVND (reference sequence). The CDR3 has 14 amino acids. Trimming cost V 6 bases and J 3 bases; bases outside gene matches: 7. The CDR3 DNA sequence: TGTGCCAGTAGCCCTCTGACAGGGTACACTGAAGCTTTCTTT. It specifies CASSPLTGYTEAFF.

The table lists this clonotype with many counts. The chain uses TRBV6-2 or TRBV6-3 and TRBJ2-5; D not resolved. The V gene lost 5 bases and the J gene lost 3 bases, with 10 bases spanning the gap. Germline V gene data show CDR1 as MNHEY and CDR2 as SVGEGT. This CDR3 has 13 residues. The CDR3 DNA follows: TGTGCCAGCAGTCGACCCTGGGAAGAGACCCAGTACTTC. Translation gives CASSRPWEETQYF.

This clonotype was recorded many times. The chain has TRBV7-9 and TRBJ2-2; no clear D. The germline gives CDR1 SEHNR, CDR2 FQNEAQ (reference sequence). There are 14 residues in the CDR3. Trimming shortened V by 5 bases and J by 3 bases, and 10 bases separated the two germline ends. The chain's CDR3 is CASSPSRHTGELFF. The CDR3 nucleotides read TGTGCCAGCAGCCCCTCCAGGCACACCGGGGAGCTGTTTTTT.

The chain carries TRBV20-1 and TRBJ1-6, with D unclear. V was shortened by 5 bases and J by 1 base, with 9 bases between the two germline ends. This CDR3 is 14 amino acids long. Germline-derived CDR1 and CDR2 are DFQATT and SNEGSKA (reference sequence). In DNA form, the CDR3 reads TGCAGTGCTCTGGACGGATCCTATAATTCACCCCTCCACTTT. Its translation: CSALDGSYNSPLHF.

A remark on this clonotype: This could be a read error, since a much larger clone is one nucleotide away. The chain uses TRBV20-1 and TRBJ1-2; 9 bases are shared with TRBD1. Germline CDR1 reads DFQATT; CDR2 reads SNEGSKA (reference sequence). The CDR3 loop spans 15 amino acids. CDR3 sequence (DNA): TGCAGTGCTAGAGACGCAACAGGGGGCGGAGGGGGCTACAGCTTC. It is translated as CSARDATGGGGGYSF.

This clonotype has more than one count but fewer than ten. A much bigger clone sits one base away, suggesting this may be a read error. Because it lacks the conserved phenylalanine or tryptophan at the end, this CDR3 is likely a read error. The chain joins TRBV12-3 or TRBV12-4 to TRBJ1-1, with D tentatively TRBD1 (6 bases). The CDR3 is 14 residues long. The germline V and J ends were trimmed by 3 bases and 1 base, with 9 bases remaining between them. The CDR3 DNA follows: TGTGCCAGCAGTTTTGGGACAACGAACACTGAAGCTTTCTCT. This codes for CASSFGTTNTEAFS.

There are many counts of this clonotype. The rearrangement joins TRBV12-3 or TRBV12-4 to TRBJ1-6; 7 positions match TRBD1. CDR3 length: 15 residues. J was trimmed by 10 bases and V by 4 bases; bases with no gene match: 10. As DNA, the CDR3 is TGTGCCAGCAGTTCGGCTACAGGGGTTAGCTCACCCCTCCACTTT. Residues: CASSSATGVSSPLHF.

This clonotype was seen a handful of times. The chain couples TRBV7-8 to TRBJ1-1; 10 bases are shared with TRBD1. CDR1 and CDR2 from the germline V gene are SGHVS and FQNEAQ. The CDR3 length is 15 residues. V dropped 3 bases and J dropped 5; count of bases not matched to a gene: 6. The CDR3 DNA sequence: TGTGCCAGCAGCTTGCTGACAGGGGGCCGAACTGAAGCTTTCTTT. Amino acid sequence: CASSLLTGGRTEAFF.

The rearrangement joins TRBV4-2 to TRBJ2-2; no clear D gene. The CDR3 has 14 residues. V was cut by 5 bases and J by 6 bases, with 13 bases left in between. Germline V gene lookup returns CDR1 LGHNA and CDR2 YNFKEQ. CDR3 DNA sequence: TGTGCCAGCAGCTCTATGCTAGAGTCCGGGGAGCTGTTTTTT. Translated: CASSSMLESGELFF.

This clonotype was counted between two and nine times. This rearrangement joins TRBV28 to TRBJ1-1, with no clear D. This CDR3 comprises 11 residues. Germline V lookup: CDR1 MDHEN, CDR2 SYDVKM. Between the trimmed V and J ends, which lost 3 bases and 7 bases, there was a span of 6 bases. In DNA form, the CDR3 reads TGTGCCAGCAGTTTTGGGCTTGAAGCTTTCTTT. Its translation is CASSFGLEAFF.

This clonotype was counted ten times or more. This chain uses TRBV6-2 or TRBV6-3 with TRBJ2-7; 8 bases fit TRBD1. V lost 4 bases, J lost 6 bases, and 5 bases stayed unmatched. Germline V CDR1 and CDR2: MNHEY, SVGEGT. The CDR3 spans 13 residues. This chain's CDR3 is CASSLARGREQYF. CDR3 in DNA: TGTGCCAGCAGTTTGGCCAGGGGGCGCGAGCAGTACTTC.

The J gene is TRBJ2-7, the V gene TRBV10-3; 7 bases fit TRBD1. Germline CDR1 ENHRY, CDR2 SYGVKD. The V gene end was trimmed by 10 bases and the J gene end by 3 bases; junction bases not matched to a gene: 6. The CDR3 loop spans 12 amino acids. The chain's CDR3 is CATGTESYEQYF. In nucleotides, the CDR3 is TGTGCCACGGGGACAGAGAGCTACGAGCAGTACTTC.

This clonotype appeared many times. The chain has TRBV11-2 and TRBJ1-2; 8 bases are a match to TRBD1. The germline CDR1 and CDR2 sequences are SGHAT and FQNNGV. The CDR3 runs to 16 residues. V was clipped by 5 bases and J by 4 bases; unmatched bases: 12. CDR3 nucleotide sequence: TGTGCCAGCAGCCGATCAGGGGCAGGGGGCGGCTATGGCTACACCTTC. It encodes CASSRSGAGGGYGYTF. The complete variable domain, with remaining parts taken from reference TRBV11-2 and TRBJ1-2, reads EAGVAQSPRYKIIEKRQSVAFWCNPISGHATLYWYQQILGQGPKLLIQFQNNGVVDDSQLPKDRFSAERLKGVDSTLKIQPAKLEDSAVYLCASSRSGAGGGYGYTFGSGTRLTVV.